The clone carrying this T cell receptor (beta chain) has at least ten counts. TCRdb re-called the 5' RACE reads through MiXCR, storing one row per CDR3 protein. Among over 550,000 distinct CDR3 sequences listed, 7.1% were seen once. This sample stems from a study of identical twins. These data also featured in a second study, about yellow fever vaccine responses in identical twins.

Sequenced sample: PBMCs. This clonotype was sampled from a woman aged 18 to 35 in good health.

As DNA, the CDR3 is TGTGCCAGCAGCTTAGGACTAGCGGGGGGAGACATCCAAGAGACCCAGTACTTC. Its translation: CASSLGLAGGDIQETQYF. The chain combines TRBV7-8 with TRBJ2-5; 13 bases match TRBD2. With 1 base clipped from V and 1 base from J, the junction kept 6 bases outside the gene matches. Germline V gene data show CDR1 as SGHVS and CDR2 as FQNEAQ. The CDR3 extends over 18 amino acids.